This T cell receptor (beta chain) originates from a study of cytomegalovirus exposure and HLA in healthy donors. Findings of the study overall: In vitro assays verified that a few CMV-associated chains recognized CMV antigens specifically. In a later analysis, several top co-occurrence clusters appeared linked to parvovirus B19, influenza, CMV and Epstein-Barr virus.

The CDR3 extends over 13 amino acids. The germline gives CDR1 GTSNPN, CDR2 SVGIG (reference sequence). Between the trimmed V and J ends, which lost 3 bases and 1 base, there was a span of 9 bases. On this clone itself: The target antigen is unknown.

The PCR employed 60 Vbeta primers together with 13 Jbeta primers. The protocol was immunoSEQ multiplex PCR, while the TCRdb copy is restricted to in-frame clones and leaves out a portion. The data show about 160,000 clones, around 80% seen once. This TCR was sampled from a boy younger than 10 in good health and CMV-seronegative. This sequence joins TRBV30 and TRBJ2-5, with D possibly being TRBD2 (5 bases). Sequences were obtained from PBMCs. The CDR3 region is CAWSRGFQETQYF. CDR3 in DNA: TGTGCCTGGAGCCGGGGATTCCAAGAGACCCAGTACTTC.